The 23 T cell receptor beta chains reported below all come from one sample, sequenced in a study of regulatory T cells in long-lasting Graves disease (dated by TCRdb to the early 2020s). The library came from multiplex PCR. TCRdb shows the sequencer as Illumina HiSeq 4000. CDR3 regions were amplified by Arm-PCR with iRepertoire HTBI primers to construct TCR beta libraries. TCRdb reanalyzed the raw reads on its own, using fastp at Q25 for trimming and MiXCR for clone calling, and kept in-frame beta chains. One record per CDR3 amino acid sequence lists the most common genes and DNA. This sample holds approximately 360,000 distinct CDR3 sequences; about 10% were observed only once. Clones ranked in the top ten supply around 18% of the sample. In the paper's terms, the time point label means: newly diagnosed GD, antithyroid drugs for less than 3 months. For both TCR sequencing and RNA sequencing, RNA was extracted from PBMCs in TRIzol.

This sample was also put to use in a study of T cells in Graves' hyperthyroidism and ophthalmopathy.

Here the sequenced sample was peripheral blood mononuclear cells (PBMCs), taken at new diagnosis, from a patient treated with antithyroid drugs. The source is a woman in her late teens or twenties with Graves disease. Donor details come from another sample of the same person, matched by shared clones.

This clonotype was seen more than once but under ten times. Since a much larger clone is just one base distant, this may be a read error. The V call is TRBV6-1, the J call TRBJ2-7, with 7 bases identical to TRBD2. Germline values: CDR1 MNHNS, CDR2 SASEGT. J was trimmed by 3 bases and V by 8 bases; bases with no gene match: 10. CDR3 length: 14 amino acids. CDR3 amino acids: CASASGRDYYEQYF. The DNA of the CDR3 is TGTGCCAGCGCCTCAGGACGGGACTACTACGAGCAGTACTTC.

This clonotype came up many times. CDR3 bases: TGCAGTGCTACTCCTCTCGGGGGAGGGGCAGATACGCAGTATTTT. Its translation is CSATPLGGGADTQYF. The rearrangement links TRBV20-1 to TRBJ2-3, with 7 bases fitting TRBD2. This CDR3 is built from 15 residues. CDR1 is DFQATT, CDR2 SNEGSKA, per germline (reference sequence). The V segment lost 4 bases and the J segment 4 bases; nucleotides outside the gene matches: 11.

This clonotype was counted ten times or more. CDR3 nucleotide sequence: TGTGCCAGCAGCTTGACAGGGGGCGCCGGGTACGAGCAGTACGTC. Translated, it gives CASSLTGGAGYEQYV. V and J are TRBV7-9 and TRBJ2-7; 10 bases align to TRBD1. Trimming removed 3 bases from V and 4 bases from J; junction bases left unmatched: 6. The CDR3 has 15 amino acids. The V gene's germline CDR1 is SEHNR and CDR2 FQNEAQ (reference sequence).

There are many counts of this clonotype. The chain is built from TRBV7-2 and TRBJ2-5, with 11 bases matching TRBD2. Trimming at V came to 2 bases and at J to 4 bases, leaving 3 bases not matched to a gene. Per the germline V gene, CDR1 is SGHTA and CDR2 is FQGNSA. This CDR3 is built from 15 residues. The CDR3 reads CASSLLAGGGETQYF. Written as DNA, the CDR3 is TGTGCCAGCAGCTTACTAGCGGGGGGAGGAGAGACCCAGTACTTC.

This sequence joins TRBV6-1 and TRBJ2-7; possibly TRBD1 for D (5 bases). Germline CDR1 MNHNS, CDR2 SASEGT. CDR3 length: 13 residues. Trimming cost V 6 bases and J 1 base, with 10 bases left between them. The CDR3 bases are TGTGCCAGCAGCCAAGACAGTTCCTACGAGCAGTACTTC. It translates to CASSQDSSYEQYF.

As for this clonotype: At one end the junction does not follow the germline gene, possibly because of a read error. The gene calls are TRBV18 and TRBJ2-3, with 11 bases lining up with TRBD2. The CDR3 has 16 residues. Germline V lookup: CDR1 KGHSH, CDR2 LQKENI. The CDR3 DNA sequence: TGTGCCAGCTCACCCGATCTAGCGGGAGGAGAGGGTACGCAGTATTTC. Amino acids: CASSPDLAGGEGTQYF.

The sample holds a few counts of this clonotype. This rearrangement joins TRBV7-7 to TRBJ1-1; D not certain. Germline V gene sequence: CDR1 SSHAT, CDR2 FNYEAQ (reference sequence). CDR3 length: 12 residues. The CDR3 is CVTHSLGTEAFF. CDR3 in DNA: TGTGTTACTCACAGCTTGGGAACTGAAGCTTTCTTT.

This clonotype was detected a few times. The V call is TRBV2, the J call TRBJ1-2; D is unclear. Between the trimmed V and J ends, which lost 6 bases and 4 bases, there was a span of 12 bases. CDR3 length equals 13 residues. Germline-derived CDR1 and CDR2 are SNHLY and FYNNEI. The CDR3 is CASSDQLTYGYTF. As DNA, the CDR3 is TGTGCCAGCAGCGATCAGTTAACCTATGGCTACACCTTC.

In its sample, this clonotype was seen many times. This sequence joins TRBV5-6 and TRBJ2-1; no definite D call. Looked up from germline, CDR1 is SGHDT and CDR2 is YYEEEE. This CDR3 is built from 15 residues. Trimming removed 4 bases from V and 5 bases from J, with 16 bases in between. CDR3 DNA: TGTGCCAGCAGCCAAAACCAAGGGTGGGACAATGAGCAGTTCTTC. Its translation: CASSQNQGWDNEQFF.

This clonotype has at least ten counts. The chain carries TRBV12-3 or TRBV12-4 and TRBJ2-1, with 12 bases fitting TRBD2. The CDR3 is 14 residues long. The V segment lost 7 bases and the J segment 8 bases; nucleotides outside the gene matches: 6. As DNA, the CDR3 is TGTGCCAGCATGATGGCTAGCGGGAGGGATGAGCAGTTCTTC. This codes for CASMMASGRDEQFF.

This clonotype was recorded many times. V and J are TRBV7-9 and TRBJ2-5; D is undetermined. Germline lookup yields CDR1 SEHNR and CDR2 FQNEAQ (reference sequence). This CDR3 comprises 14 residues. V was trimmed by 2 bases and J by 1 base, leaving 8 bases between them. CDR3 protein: CASSLRPSQETQYF. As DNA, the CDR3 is TGTGCCAGCAGCTTACGACCATCCCAAGAGACCCAGTACTTC.

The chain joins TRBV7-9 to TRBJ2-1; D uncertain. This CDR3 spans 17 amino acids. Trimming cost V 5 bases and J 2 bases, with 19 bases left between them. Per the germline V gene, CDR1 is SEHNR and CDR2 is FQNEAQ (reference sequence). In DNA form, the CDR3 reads TGTGCCAGCAGCCCAAAATCGATCAAGACCACCTACAATGAGCAGTTCTTC. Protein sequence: CASSPKSIKTTYNEQFF.

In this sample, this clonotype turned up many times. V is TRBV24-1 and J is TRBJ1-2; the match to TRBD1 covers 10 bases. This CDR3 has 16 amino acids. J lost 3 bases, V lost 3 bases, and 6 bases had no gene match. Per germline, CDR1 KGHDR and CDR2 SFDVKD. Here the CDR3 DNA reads TGTGCCACCAGTGATCGCGGGGACAGGGGATACTATGGCTACACCTTC. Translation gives CATSDRGDRGYYGYTF.

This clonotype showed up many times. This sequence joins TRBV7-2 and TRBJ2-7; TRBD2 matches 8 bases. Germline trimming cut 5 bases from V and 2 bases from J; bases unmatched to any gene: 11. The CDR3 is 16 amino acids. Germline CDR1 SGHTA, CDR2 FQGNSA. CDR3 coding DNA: TGTGCCAGCAGCAAAGAACCACTAGCGGCCACCTACGAGCAGTACTTC. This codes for CASSKEPLAATYEQYF.

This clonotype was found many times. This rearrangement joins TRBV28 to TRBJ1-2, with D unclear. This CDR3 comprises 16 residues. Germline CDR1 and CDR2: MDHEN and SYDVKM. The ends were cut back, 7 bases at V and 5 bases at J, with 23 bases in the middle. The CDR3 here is CASTFQVPRREYGYTF. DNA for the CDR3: TGTGCCAGCACCTTCCAAGTTCCACGCCGAGAGTATGGCTACACCTTC.

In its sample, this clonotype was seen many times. The CDR3 sequence: CASSRGPGTISVNQPQHF. The CDR3 DNA follows: TGTGCCAGCAGTAGAGGTCCAGGGACGATCTCGGTCAATCAGCCCCAGCATTTT. The chain combines TRBV6-1 with TRBJ1-5; weak D call: TRBD1 (5 bases). V was cut by 5 bases and J by 3 bases, with 23 bases left in between. This CDR3 comprises 18 residues. In germline, CDR1 is MNHNS, CDR2 SASEGT.

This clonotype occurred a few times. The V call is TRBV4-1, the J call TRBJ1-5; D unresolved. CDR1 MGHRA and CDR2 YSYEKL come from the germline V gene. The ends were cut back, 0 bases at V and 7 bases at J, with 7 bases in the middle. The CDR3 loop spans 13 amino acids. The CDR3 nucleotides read TGCGCCAGCAGCCAAGAAGAGAGGCAGCCCCAGCATTTT. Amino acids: CASSQEERQPQHF.

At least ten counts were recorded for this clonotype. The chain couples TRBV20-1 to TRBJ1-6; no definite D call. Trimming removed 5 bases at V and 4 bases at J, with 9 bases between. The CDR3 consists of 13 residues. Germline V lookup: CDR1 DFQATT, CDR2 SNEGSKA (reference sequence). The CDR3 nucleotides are TGCAGTGCTTTGACCGAGTATAATTCACCCCTCCACTTT. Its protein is CSALTEYNSPLHF.

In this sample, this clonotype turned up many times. CDR3 amino acids: CSARSGQAGRNIQYF. The CDR3 nucleotides are TGCAGTGCTAGATCGGGTCAGGCCGGGAGAAACATTCAGTACTTC. The V and J genes are TRBV20-1 and TRBJ2-4; possible D gene TRBD2, 6 bases. Trimming took 2 bases from V and 6 from J, leaving 17 bases between them. There are 15 residues in the CDR3. Germline CDR1 reads DFQATT; CDR2 reads SNEGSKA (reference sequence).

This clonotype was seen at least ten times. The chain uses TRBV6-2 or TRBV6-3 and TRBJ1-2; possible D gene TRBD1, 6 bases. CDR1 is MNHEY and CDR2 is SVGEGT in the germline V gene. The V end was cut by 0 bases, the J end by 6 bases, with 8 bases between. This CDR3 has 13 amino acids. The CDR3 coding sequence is TGTGCCAGCAGTTACTCGGACAGAGATGGCTACACCTTC. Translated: CASSYSDRDGYTF.

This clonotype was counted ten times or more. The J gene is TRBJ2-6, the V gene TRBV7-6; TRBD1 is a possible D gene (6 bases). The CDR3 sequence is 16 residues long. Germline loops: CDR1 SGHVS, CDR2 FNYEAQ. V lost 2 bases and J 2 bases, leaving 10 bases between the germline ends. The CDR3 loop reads CASSLFQGPGANVLTF. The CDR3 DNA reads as TGTGCCAGCAGCTTATTCCAGGGGCCTGGGGCCAACGTCCTGACTTTC.

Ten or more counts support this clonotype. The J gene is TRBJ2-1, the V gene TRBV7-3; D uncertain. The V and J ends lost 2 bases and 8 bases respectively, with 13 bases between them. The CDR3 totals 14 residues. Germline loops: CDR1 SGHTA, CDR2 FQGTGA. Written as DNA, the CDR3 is TGTGCCAGCAGCTTATCCCCCAGTCTCGATGAGCAGTTCTTC. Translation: CASSLSPSLDEQFF.

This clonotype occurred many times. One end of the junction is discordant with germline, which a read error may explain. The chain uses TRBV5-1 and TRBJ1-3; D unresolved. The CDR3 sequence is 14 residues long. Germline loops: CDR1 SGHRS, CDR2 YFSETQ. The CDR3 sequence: CASSLGSSGNTIYF. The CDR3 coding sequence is TGTGCCAGCAGTTTAGGCAGCTCTGGAAACACCATATATTTT.